This passage covers 2 T cell receptor beta chains from one sample sequenced in a study of CD8 T cells in Susac syndrome. Roughly 0.45 to 1 ug RNA was reverse transcribed with random hexamers. TCRdb called the immunoSEQ multiplex PCR reads again in MiXCR, with one record for every CDR3 protein. The repertoire holds 100,000 to 150,000 distinct CDR3 sequences, with around 94% as singletons. Sequenced input: CD4+ T cells from PBMCs. The receptors come from a human donor in good health.

This clonotype was detected only once. This chain joins TRBV2 and TRBJ1-5; D is unclear. This CDR3 has 14 residues. Per germline, CDR1 SNHLY and CDR2 FYNNEI. V was cut by 2 bases and J by 0 bases, with 5 bases left in between. The CDR3 nucleotides read TGTGCCAGCAGTGAACGGGTTAGCAATCAGCCCCAGCATTTT. It specifies CASSERVSNQPQHF.

This chain joins TRBV9 and TRBJ2-7; 7 bases are shared with TRBD2. The germline CDR1 and CDR2 sequences are SGDLS and YYNGEE. Germline trimming cut 4 bases from V and 3 bases from J; bases unmatched to any gene: 10. The CDR3 has 15 residues. CDR3 sequence reads: CASSQDPGLNYEQYF. The DNA of the CDR3 is TGTGCCAGCAGCCAGGACCCGGGACTAAACTACGAGCAGTACTTC.